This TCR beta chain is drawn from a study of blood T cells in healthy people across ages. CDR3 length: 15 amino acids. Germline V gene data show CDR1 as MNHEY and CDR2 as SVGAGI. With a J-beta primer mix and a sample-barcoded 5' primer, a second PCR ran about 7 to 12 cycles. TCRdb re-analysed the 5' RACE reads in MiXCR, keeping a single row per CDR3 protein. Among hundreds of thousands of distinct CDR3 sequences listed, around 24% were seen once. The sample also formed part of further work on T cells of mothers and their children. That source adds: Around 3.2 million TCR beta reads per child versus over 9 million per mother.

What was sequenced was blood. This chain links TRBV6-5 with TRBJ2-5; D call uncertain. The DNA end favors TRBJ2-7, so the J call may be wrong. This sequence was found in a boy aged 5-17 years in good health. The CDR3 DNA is TGTGCCAGCAGTTACCCCGATCGAGTGGGCCTCGAGCAGTACTTC. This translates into CASSYPDRVGLEQYF.